The subject of this entry is one T cell receptor beta chain. The junction departs from the called germline gene at one end, perhaps through a read error. The TCRbeta library was prepared with unique molecular identifiers. TCRdb recomputed calls from the PCR reads with MiXCR, one row per CDR3 protein. The table records under 300,000 distinct CDR3 sequences, approximately 9.7% of them present only once. The data stem from a study of T-cell reconstitution after alpha-beta-depleted transplantation in children. Germline V gene sequence: CDR1 DFQATT, CDR2 SNEGSKA (reference sequence). The CDR3 is made up of 17 amino acids.

This specimen was PBMCs from the stem cell graft donor, taken from the stem cell graft. The clonotype originates from a human donor who donated a stem cell graft to a child with SCID. The rearrangement joins TRBV20-1 to TRBJ2-1; TRBD1 or TRBD2 may be the D gene (9 bases each). The CDR3 nucleotides read TGCTGTGCTAGAGCGCGGGGGGGGACAGGGTTTATCTCTGAGCAGTTCTTC. Amino acid sequence: CCARARGGTGFISEQFF.